Listed below are T cell receptor beta chains from one sample, sequenced in a study of patients and donors after allogeneic stem cell transplantation. In TCRdb, the RT-PCR reads were re-called with MiXCR into one record per CDR3 protein. The repertoire holds tens of thousands of distinct CDR3 sequences, with roughly a third as singletons. Sequencing input: blood, either unsorted or a sorted T cell fraction (not recorded which). The receptors come from a human donor who was either an allogeneic HSCT recipient or a stem cell or donor lymphocyte infusion donor (not recorded which). It is not recorded whose cells these are; they may come from a transplant donor. CDR3s include the opening cysteine and the closing phenylalanine or tryptophan. D genes are given only for firm matches. Size tells how often a clone was seen (once, few, many) or the class of an expanded clone, and some rows leave it out.

>TRBJ1-1|.|.|TRBV20-1
CSPTRGDTEAFF
TGCAGCCCAACTAGGGGGGACACTGAAGCTTTCTTT
>TRBJ1-1|.|.|TRBV7-9
CASSLPNPIDSNTEAFF
TGTGCCAGCAGCTTACCAAACCCCATAGACAGTAACACTGAAGCTTTCTTT
>TRBJ1-6|many|.|TRBV12-3/TRBV12-4
CASSRGANSPLHF
TGTGCCAGCAGCCGGGGGGCTAATTCACCCCTCCACTTT
>TRBJ2-7|.|TRBD1|TRBV25-1
CASSAAATGYEQYF
TGTGCCAGCAGTGCCGCCGCGACAGGGTACGAGCAGTACTTC
>TRBJ1-1|.|.|TRBV2
CASTRRQVNTEAFF
TGTGCCAGCACTAGACGACAGGTGAACACTGAAGCTTTCTTT
>TRBJ2-1|few|.|TRBV4-3
CASSLNQGPENTEQFF
TGCGCCAGCAGCTTGAATCAGGGACCGGAGAACACTGAGCAGTTCTTC
>TRBJ2-7|.|.|TRBV5-6
CASSFRGSFHSYEQYF
TGTGCCAGCAGCTTCCGTGGGAGTTTTCACTCCTACGAGCAGTACTTC
>TRBJ1-4|.|TRBD1|TRBV12-3/TRBV12-4
CASRRGPGEKLFF
TGTGCCAGCAGGAGGGGGCCTGGTGAAAAACTGTTTTTT
>TRBJ2-7|.|TRBD2|TRBV4-1
CASSQDGGRAQYF
TGCGCCAGCAGCCAAGACGGCGGGAGGGCGCAGTACTTC
>TRBJ2-7|.|.|TRBV5-1
CASSLGWDEQYF
TGCGCCAGCAGCTTGGGCTGGGACGAGCAGTACTTC
>TRBJ2-5|.|TRBD2|TRBV19
CASSLLTGTSRETQYF
TGTGCCAGTAGCCTCCTAACCGGGACTAGCCGCGAGACCCAGTACTTC
>TRBJ2-7|.|TRBD1|TRBV4-3
CASSPRAGQGPYEQYF
TGCGCCAGCAGCCCCAGGGCAGGACAGGGGCCCTACGAGCAGTACTTC
>TRBJ1-1|few|.|TRBV7-9
CASSLAPKGKNTEAFF
TGTGCCAGCAGCTTAGCGCCAAAGGGCAAGAACACTGAAGCTTTCTTT
>TRBJ1-2|few|TRBD1|TRBV11-3
CASSPTGGGYGYTF
TGTGCCAGCAGCCCGACAGGGGGCGGTTATGGCTACACCTTC
>TRBJ1-4|few|.|TRBV7-9
CASSLAGPNEKLFF
TGTGCCAGCAGCTTAGCTGGCCCAAATGAAAAACTGTTTTTT
>TRBJ1-1|.|.|TRBV20-1
CSARDGGGHTEAFF
TGCAGTGCTAGAGATGGAGGAGGGCACACTGAAGCTTTCTTT
>TRBJ2-2|.|TRBD2|TRBV12-3/TRBV12-4
CASRPLAGGPKTGELFF
TGTGCCAGCAGGCCCTTAGCGGGAGGGCCCAAAACCGGGGAGCTGTTTTTT
>TRBJ2-3|few|.|TRBV2
CASSARRAFTDTQYF
TGTGCCAGCAGTGCACGACGGGCATTCACAGATACGCAGTATTTT
>TRBJ1-1|few|.|TRBV7-9
CASSRGTLISTTEAFF
TGTGCCAGCAGCCGGGGGACTCTCATAAGTACCACTGAAGCTTTCTTT
>TRBJ1-3|.|.|TRBV7-9
CASSARFSGNTIYF
TGTGCCAGCAGCGCAAGGTTCTCTGGAAACACCATATATTTT
>TRBJ2-5|once|TRBD2|TRBV10-3
CAISESGGAQYF
TGTGCCATCAGTGAGAGCGGGGGGGCCCAGTACTTC
>TRBJ2-2|few|.|TRBV14
CASRKTNTGELFF
TGTGCCAGCCGGAAAACGAACACCGGGGAGCTGTTTTTT
>TRBJ2-7|few|.|TRBV7-9
CASSLDREQYF
TGTGCCAGCAGCCTAGACAGGGAGCAGTACTTC
>TRBJ1-1|.|.|TRBV12-3/TRBV12-4
CASSIGTLAFF
TGTGCCAGCAGTATCGGGACTCTGGCTTTCTTT
>TRBJ1-1|.|.|TRBV7-2
CASSSEGRYTEAFF
TGTGCCAGCAGCTCCGAGGGTCGGTACACTGAAGCTTTCTTT
>TRBJ2-7|few|.|TRBV3-1
CASSQDRWRSYEQYF
TGTGCCAGCAGCCAAGATCGGTGGCGATCCTACGAGCAGTACTTC
>TRBJ1-5|few|.|TRBV5-5
CASSLTGNQPQHF
TGTGCCAGCAGCTTAACAGGCAATCAGCCCCAGCATTTT
>TRBJ2-5|.|TRBD2|TRBV9
CASSVAASGRMMRETQYF
TGTGCCAGCAGCGTTGCCGCTAGCGGGAGGATGATGCGAGAGACCCAGTACTTC
>TRBJ1-1|.|.|TRBV5-1
CASTLGGTEAFF
TGCGCCAGCACCCTTGGGGGCACTGAAGCTTTCTTT
>TRBJ2-7|.|TRBD2|TRBV20-1
CSARDHAGERYEQYF
TGCAGTGCTAGAGATCATGCGGGAGAACGCTACGAGCAGTACTTC
>TRBJ1-1|.|TRBD1|TRBV5-1
CASSPQGDTEAFF
TGCGCCAGCAGCCCGCAGGGGGACACTGAAGCTTTCTTT
>TRBJ2-3|.|.|TRBV5-1
CASNSRDTDTQYF
TGCGCCAGCAACTCTAGGGACACAGATACGCAGTATTTT
>TRBJ2-5|.|.|TRBV24-1
CATSQGTQRRETQYF
TGTGCCACCAGTCAAGGGACACAACGACGGGAGACCCAGTACTTC
>TRBJ1-5|medium-sized|.|TRBV18
CASSPPTGLSNQPQHF
TGTGCCAGCTCACCACCGACAGGTTTAAGCAATCAGCCCCAGCATTTT
>TRBJ2-2|.|.|TRBV6-6
CASSYFGGEAAGELFF
TGTGCCAGCAGTTACTTTGGAGGAGAAGCGGCCGGGGAGCTGTTTTTT
>TRBJ2-5|few|TRBD2|TRBV23-1
CASSQSEAGEETQYF
TGCGCCAGCAGTCAATCGGAAGCGGGAGAAGAGACCCAGTACTTC
>TRBJ2-5|.|TRBD1|TRBV15
CATSRAGGEETQYF
TGTGCCACCAGCAGAGCAGGGGGCGAAGAGACCCAGTACTTC
>TRBJ1-4|.|.|TRBV6-5
CASSPFPGERTNEKLFF
TGTGCCAGCAGCCCGTTCCCGGGGGAGAGGACTAATGAAAAACTGTTTTTT
>TRBJ1-2|.|TRBD1|TRBV5-6
CASSPDRDYGYTF
TGTGCCAGCAGCCCTGACAGGGACTATGGCTACACCTTC
>TRBJ1-5|.|.|TRBV2
CASTLGGQSNQPQHF
TGTGCCAGCACCCTGGGAGGACAATCGAATCAGCCCCAGCATTTT